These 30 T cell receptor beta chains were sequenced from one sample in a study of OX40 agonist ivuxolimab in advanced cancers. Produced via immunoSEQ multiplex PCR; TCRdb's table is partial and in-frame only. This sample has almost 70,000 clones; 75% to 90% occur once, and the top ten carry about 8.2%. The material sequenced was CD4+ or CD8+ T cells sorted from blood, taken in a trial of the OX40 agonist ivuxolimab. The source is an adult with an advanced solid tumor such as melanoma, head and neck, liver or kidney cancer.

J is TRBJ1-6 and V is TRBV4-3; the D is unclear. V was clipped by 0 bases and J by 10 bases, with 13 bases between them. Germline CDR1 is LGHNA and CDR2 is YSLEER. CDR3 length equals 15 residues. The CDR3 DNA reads TGCGCCAGCAGCCAAGAACCCTCGTCCCCCTCACCCCTCCACTTT. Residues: CASSQEPSSPSPLHF.

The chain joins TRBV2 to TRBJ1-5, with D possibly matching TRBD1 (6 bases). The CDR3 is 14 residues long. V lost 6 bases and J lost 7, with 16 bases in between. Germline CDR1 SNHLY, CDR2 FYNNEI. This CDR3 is CASRPGGAGQPQHF. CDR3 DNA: TGTGCCAGCAGGCCCGGGGGGGCAGGGCAGCCCCAGCATTTT.

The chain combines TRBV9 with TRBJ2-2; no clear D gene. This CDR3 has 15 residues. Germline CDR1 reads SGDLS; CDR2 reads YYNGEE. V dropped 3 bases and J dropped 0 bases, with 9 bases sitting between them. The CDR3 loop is CASSGVAANTGELFF. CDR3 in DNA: TGTGCCAGCAGCGGGGTGGCGGCGAACACCGGGGAGCTGTTTTTT.

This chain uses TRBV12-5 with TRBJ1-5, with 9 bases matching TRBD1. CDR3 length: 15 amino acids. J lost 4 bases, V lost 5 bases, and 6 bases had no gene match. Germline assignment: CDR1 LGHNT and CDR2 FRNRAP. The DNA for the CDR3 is TGTGCTAGTGGTCTGCGGGACAGGGAAAATCAGCCCCAGCATTTT. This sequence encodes CASGLRDRENQPQHF.

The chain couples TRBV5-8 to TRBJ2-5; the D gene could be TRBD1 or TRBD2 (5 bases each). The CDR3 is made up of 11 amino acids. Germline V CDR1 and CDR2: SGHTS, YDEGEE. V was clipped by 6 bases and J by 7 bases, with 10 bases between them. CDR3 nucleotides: TGTGCCAGCACCCTGGGGACGACCCAGTACTTC. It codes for CASTLGTTQYF.

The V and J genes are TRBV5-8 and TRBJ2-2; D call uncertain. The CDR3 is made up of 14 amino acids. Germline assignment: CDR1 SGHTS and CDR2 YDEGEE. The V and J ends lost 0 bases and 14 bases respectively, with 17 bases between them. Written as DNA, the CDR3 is TGTGCCAGCAGCTTGGAGGGCGGTCGTTCCCCCCTGTTTTTT. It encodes CASSLEGGRSPLFF.

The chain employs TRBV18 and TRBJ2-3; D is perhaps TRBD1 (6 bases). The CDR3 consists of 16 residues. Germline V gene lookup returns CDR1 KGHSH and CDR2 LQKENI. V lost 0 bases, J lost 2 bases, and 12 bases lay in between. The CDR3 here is CASSPPRGGPTDTQYF. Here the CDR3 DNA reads TGTGCCAGCTCACCACCCCGTGGGGGCCCCACAGATACGCAGTATTTT.

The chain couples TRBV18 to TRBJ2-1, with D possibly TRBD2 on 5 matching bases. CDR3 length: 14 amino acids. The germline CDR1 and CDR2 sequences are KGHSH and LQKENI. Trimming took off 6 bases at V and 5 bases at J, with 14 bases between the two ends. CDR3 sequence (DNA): TGTGCCAGCTCCCGGGGTGGGTTGAACAATGAGCAGTTCTTC. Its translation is CASSRGGLNNEQFF.

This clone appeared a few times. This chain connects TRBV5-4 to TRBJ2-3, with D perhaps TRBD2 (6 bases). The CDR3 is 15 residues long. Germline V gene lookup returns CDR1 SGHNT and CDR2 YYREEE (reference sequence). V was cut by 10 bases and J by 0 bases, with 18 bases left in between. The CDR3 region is CAVAPGVGSTDTQYF. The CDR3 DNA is TGTGCCGTAGCCCCGGGGGTGGGGAGCACAGATACGCAGTATTTT.

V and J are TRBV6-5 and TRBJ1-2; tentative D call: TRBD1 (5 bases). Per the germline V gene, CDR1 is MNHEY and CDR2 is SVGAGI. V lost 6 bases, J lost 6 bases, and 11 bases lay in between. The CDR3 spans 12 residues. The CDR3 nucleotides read TGTGCCAGCAGGGGGCAGAGAGATGGCTACACCTTC. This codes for CASRGQRDGYTF.

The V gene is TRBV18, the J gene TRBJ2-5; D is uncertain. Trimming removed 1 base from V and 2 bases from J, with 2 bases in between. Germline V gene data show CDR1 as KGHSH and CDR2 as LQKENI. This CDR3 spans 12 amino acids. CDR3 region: CASSPQQETQYF. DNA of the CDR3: TGTGCCAGCTCACCACAACAAGAGACCCAGTACTTC.

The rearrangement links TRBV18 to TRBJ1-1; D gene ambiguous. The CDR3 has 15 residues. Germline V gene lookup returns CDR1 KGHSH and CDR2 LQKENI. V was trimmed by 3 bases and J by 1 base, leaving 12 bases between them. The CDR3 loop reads CASSPLPLENTEAFF. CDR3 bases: TGTGCCAGCTCACCCCTCCCATTAGAGAACACTGAAGCTTTCTTT.

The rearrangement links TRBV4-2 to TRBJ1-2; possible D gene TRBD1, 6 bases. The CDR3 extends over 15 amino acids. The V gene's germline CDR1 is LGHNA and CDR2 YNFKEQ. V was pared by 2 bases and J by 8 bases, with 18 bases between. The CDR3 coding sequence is TGTGCCAGCAGCCAAAACGACAGAGGGGGTCGCGGCTACACCTTC. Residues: CASSQNDRGGRGYTF.

The CDR3: CASSLDSSNQPQHF. CDR3 in DNA: TGTGCCAGCAGCTTAGATTCCTCGAATCAGCCCCAGCATTTT. The V and J genes are TRBV7-2 and TRBJ1-5; no clear D. Germline V gene lookup returns CDR1 SGHTA and CDR2 FQGNSA. The CDR3 consists of 14 residues. Trimming took off 1 base at V and 4 bases at J, with 8 bases between the two ends. Filled out from reference TRBV7-2 and TRBJ1-5, the complete variable domain reads GAGVSQSPSNKVTEKGKDVELRCDPISGHTALYWYRQSLGQGLEFLIYFQGNSAPDKSGLPSDRFSAERTGGSVSTLTIQRTQQEDSAVYLCASSLDSSNQPQHFGDGTRLSIL.

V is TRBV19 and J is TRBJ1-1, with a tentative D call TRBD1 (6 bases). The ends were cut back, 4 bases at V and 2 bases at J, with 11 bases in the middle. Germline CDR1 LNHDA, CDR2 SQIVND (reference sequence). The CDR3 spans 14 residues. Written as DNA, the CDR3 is TGTGCCAGTAGTAGGGGGACAAGTAACACTGAAGCTTTCTTT. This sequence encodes CASSRGTSNTEAFF.

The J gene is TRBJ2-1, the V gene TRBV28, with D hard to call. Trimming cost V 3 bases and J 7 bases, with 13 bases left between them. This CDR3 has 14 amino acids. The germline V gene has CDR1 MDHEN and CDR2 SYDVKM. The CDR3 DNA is TGTGCCAGCAGTTTCGGAGTAGAGTTGAATGAGCAGTTCTTC. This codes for CASSFGVELNEQFF. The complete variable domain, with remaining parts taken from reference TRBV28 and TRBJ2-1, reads DVKVTQSSRYLVKRTGEKVFLECVQDMDHENMFWYRQDPGLGLRLIYFSYDVKMKEKGDIPEGYSVSREKKERFSLILESASTNQTSMYLCASSFGVELNEQFFGPGTRLTVL.

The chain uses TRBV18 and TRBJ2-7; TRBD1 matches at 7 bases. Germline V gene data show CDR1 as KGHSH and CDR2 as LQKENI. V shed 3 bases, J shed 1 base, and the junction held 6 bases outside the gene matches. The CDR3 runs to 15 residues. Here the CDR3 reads CASSPRTGSSYEQYF. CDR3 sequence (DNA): TGTGCCAGCTCACCGAGGACAGGTTCTTCCTACGAGCAGTACTTC.

CDR3 sequence reads: CASSQTGTFSYNEQFF. The CDR3 DNA reads TGCGCCAGCAGTCAGACCGGGACATTCTCCTACAATGAGCAGTTCTTC. The chain has TRBV5-1 and TRBJ2-1; a weak D match, TRBD1 (6 bases). Germline CDR1 reads SGHRS; CDR2 reads YFSETQ. The V end was cut by 5 bases, the J end by 0 bases, with 15 bases between. The CDR3 is 16 residues long. The full variable domain, its missing parts supplied by reference TRBV5-1 and TRBJ2-1, is KAGVTQTPRYLIKTRGQQVTLSCSPISGHRSVSWYQQTPGQGLQFLFEYFSETQRNKGNFPGRFSGRQFSNSRSEMNVSTLELGDSALYLCASSQTGTFSYNEQFFGPGTRLTVL.

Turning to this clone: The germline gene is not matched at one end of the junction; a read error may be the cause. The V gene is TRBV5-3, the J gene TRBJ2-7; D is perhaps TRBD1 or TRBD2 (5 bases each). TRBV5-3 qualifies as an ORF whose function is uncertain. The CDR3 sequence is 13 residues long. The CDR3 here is CASSFGRGDEQYF. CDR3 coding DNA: TGTGCCAGCAGCTTTGGAAGAGGGGACGAGCAGTACTTC.

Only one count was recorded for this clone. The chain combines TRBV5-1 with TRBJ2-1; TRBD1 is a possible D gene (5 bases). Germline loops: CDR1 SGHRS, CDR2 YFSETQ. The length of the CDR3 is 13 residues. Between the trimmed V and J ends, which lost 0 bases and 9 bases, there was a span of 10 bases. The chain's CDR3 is CASSLEGEREQFF. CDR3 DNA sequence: TGCGCCAGCAGCTTGGAAGGGGAACGTGAGCAGTTCTTC.

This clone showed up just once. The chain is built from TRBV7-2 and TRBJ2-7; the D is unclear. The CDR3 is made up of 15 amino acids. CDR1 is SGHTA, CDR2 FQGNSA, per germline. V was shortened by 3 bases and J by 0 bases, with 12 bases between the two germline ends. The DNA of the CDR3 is TGTGCCAGCAGCTTCCGTTTCGACGGCTCCTACGAGCAGTACTTC. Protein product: CASSFRFDGSYEQYF.

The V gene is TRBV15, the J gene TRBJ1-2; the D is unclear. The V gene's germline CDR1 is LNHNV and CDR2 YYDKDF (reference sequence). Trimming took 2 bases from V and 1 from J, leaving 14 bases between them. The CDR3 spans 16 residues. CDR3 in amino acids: CATSRTPHTLNYGYTF. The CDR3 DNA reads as TGTGCCACCAGCAGAACTCCTCACACCCTTAACTATGGCTACACCTTC.

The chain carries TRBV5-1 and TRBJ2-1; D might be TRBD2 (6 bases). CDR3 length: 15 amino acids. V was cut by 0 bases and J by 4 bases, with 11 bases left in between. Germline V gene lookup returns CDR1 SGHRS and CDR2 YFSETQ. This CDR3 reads CASSLASGSYNEQFF. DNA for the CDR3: TGCGCCAGCAGCTTGGCCAGCGGGTCATACAATGAGCAGTTCTTC.

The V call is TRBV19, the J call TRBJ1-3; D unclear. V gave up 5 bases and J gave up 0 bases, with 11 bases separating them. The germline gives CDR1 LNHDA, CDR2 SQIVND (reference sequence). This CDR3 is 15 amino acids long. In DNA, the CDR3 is TGTGCCAGTAGTCTAGGACGGAGCTCTGGAAACACCATATATTTT. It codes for CASSLGRSSGNTIYF.

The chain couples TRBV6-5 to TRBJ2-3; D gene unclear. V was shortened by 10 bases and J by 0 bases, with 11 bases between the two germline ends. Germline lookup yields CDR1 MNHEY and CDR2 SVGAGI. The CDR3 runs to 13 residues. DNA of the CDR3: TGTGCCACTAGTCACCCTAGCACAGATACGCAGTATTTT. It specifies CATSHPSTDTQYF.

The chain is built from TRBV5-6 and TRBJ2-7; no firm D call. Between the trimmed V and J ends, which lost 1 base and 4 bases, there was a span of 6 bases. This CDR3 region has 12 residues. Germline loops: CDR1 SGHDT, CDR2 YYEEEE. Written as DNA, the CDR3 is TGTGCCAGCAGCTTGAGAGCTTACGAGCAGTACTTC. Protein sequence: CASSLRAYEQYF. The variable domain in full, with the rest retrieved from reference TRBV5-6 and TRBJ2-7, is DAGVTQSPTHLIKTRGQQVTLRCSPKSGHDTVSWYQQALGQGPQFIFQYYEEEERQRGNFPDRFSGHQFPNYSSELNVNALLLGDSALYLCASSLRAYEQYFGPGTRLTVT.

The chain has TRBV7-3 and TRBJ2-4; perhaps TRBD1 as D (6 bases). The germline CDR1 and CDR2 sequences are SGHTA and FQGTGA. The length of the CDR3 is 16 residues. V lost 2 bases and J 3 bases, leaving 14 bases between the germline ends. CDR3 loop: CASSLAGVGDKNIQYF. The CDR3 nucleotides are TGTGCCAGCAGCTTAGCAGGGGTTGGGGACAAAAACATTCAGTACTTC.

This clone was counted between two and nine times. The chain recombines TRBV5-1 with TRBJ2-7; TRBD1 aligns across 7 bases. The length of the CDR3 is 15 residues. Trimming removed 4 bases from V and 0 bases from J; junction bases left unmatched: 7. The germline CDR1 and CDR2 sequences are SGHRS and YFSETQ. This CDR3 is CASSPDRASSYEQYF. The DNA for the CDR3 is TGCGCCAGCAGCCCAGACAGGGCGAGCTCCTACGAGCAGTACTTC. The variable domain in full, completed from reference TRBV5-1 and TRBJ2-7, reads KAGVTQTPRYLIKTRGQQVTLSCSPISGHRSVSWYQQTPGQGLQFLFEYFSETQRNKGNFPGRFSGRQFSNSRSEMNVSTLELGDSALYLCASSPDRASSYEQYFGPGTRLTVT.

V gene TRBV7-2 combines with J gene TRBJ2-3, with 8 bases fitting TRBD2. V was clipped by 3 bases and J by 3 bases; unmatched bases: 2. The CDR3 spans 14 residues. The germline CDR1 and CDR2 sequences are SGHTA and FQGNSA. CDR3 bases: TGTGCCAGCAGCTTGAGACTAGCGACAGATACGCAGTATTTT. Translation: CASSLRLATDTQYF.

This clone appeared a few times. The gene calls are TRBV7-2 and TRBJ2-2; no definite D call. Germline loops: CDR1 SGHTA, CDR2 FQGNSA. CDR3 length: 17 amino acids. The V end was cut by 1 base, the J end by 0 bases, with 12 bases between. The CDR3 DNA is TGTGCCAGCAGCTTAGAGCCGGAGTCCGCGAACACCGGGGAGCTGTTTTTT. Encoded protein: CASSLEPESANTGELFF.